This section outlines one T cell receptor (beta chain) sequence together with its context. This clonotype appeared many times. The specificity of this receptor is unknown. Qualities for individual bases were not recorded, and no much larger clone is one base off. All donors were healthy Caucasians. Three pairs of female monozygotic twins, all aged about 18 to 30 years, were included in the twin cohort. Positive isolation kits from Invitrogen were used to isolate the CD4+ and CD8+ T cell populations. These data belong to a study of identical twins (dated by TCRdb to between 2015 and 2016). For the wider study: TCR alpha and beta repertoires from monozygotic twins, unrelated adults of various ages and cord blood were deep-sequenced to test whether fetal clonotypes persist. Replicate twin experiments were performed at different times using different library preparation protocols to rule out contamination. What the authors observed across the whole study: In monozygotic twins, out-of-frame TCR alpha sharing was systematically underestimated by recombination models, although the models agreed with sharing between unrelated individuals. Excess twin sharing in beta out-of-frame sequences was weaker because fewer shared sequences lowered the signal-to-noise ratio. Fewer insertions were carried by abundant cord blood beta clonotypes; a weaker similar trend was observed in young adult naive repertoires, while no such trend was observed in memory repertoires. Invariant T cells such as MAIT and iNKT could partly confound zero-insertion analyses, though diverse VJ usage argued against this for most clonotypes. Compared with coincidental sharing between unrelated individuals, out-of-frame TCR alpha sequences shared between twins had an excess of sequences with low generation probability. Because the same donors could not be followed over many years, conclusions were based on cross-sectional statistical analysis.

Libraries were made using 5' RACE. Sequencing took place on an Illumina HiSeq 2000. A universal primer binding site was introduced by template switching, and a unique molecular identifier was present in the final cDNA, enabling accurate counting of TCR cDNA molecules. Specific primers in the conserved constant-segment region were used to synthesize first-strand cDNA for the TCR alpha and beta chains. Each cDNA library was double barcoded, with a SMART-Mk sample barcode plus Illumina barcodes, to control for contamination. Two successive PCR steps introduced TruSeq adapter sequences along with Illumina sample barcodes. TCR alpha and beta cDNA libraries were sequenced on the Illumina HiSeq platform with custom primers. Regarding the original processing steps: Unique molecular identifiers were extracted from raw reads with MiGEC, and CDR3 positions were determined with MiXCR. Recombination models were inferred per individual with the repgenHMM and IGoR tools using an EM algorithm. Shared clonotype analysis was performed with the tcR package in R, normalizing sharing by the product of cloneset sizes. To study raw recombination without the effects of thymic and clonal selection, out-of-frame nonproductive sequences were analyzed. TCRdb handled the public reads itself, with Q25 trimming in fastp and clone calling in MiXCR, and kept productive beta chains. Rows are unified per CDR3 protein, each entry keeping the most common DNA and genes. TCRdb, rather than the study authors, made the V and J calls. The sample table shows around 450,000 distinct CDR3 sequences, and approximately 15% are seen once. The top ten constitute around 0.57% of the sample.

Trimming takes 0 bases off V and 2 bases off J; junction bases not matched to a gene: 4. The germline V gene encodes CDR1 SGHRS and CDR2 YFSETQ. The CDR3 sequence holds 17 residues, the cysteine and phenylalanine included. Only the CDR3 DNA is retained, 51 bases long and in frame from the first base. These data also formed part of another study, on yellow fever vaccine responses in identical twins. As that second paper reports: According to the authors, the vaccine-induced T cell response in identical twins seemed to be partly convergent and partly specific to each individual. The study precisely tracked vaccine-responding T cell clones in identical twins.

The receptor was isolated from a woman younger than 35 in good health. This receptor chain uses TRBV5-1 and TRBJ2-5, and TRBD2 aligns with 13 junction nucleotides. The specimen was CD4+ T cells sorted from blood. Here the CDR3 is given as CASSLGPLAGGQETQYF. The DNA is as follows: TGCGCCAGCAGCTTGGGACCACTAGCGGGAGGGCAAGAGACCCAGTACTTC.